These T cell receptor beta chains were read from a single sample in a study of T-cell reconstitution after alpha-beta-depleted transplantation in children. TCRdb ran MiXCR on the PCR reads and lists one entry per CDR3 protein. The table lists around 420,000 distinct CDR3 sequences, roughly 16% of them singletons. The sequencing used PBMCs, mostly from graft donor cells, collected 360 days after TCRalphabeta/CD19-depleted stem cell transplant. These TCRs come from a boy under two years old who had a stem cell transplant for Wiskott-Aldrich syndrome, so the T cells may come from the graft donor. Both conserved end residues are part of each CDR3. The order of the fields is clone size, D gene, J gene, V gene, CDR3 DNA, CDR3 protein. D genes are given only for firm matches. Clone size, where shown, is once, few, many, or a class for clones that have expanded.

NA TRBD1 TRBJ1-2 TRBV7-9 TGTGCCAGCAGCTCAGCCGGAAGCCGGGACAGGTTATATGGCTACACCTTC CASSSAGSRDRLYGYTF
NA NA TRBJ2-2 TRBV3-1 TGTGCCAGCAGTCGCGGGCATTACACCGGGGAGCTGTTTTTT CASSRGHYTGELFF
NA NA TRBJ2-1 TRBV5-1 TGCGCCAGCAGCTTGGAGCCTTGGAACAATGAGCAGTTCTTC CASSLEPWNNEQFF
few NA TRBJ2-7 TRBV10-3 TGTGCCATCAGTAGCCCGGCCGCAGGGTCCTACGAGCAGTACTTC CAISSPAAGSYEQYF
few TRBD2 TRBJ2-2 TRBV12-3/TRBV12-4 TGTGCCAGCAGGGCGCCCGGGACTAGCGGGATTGCAGCGAACACCGGGGAGCTGTTTTTT CASRAPGTSGIAANTGELFF
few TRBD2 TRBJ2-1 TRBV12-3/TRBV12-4 TGTGCCAGCACCAACAGGGACGGGAGGGCCGACAATGAGCAGTTCTTC CASTNRDGRADNEQFF
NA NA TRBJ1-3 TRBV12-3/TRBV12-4 TGTGCCAGCAGTTTAACGTTTTACGGAAACACCATATATTTT CASSLTFYGNTIYF
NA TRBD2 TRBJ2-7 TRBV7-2 TGTGCCAGCGGTTGTGCGGGAGGGCGGGAGAATCCCTACGAGCAGTACTTC CASGCAGGRENPYEQYF
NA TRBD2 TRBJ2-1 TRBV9 TGTGCCAGCAGCGTCGGACTAGCGGGAGTAGACAATGAGCAGTTCTTC CASSVGLAGVDNEQFF
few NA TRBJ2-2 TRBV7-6 TGTGCCAGCAGCTTTTCCGAGGTCACCGGGGAGCTGTTTTTT CASSFSEVTGELFF
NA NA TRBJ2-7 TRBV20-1 TGCAGTGCCGCCAGACTGAGTTACGAGCAGTACTTC CSAARLSYEQYF
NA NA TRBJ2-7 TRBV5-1 TGCGCCAGCAGCCGGGTGGCCCCCTACGAGCAGTACTTC CASSRVAPYEQYF
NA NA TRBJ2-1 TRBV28 TGTGCCAGCAGTTTATGGGTACAGTACAATGAGCAGTTCTTC CASSLWVQYNEQFF
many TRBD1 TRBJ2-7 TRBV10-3 TGTGCCATCAGCCCCGCGGGACAGGGGGCAAGCGAGCAGTACTTC CAISPAGQGASEQYF
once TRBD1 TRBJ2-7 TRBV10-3 TGTGCCATCACCTCGGGACAGGGGGCCGACGAGCAGTACTTC CAITSGQGADEQYF
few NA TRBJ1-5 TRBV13 TGTGCCAGCAGCTTAGTAGCCGAGGGGGATCAGCCCCAGCATTTT CASSLVAEGDQPQHF
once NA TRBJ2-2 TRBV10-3 TGTGCCATCAGTTTAGACGGGGAGCTGTTTTTT CAISLDGELFF
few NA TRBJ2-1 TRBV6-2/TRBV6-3 TGTGCCAGCAGTTACTGGGGGCGCTCCTACAATGAGCAGTTCTTC CASSYWGRSYNEQFF
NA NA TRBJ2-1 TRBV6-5 TGTGCCGTATGGACAGAGAACTACAATGAGCAGTTCTTC CAVWTENYNEQFF
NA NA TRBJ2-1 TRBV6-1 TGTGCCAGCAGCTCCGGGGATCTTTGCGAGCAGTTCTTC CASSSGDLCEQFF
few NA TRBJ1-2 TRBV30 TGTGCCTGGAAACGTCCTAACTATGGCTACACCTTC CAWKRPNYGYTF
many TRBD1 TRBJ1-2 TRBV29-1 TGCAGCGTTGAGCGACACAGGGGGGGTGGCTACACCTTC CSVERHRGGGYTF
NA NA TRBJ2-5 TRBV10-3 TGTGCCATCAGTGAGCGGGTGACAGGCCAAGAGACCCAGTACTTC CAISERVTGQETQYF
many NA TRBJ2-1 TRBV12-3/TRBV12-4 TGTGCCAGCAGTTTAGGTAGGGCGATTGTACCCTACAATGAGCAGTTCTTC CASSLGRAIVPYNEQFF
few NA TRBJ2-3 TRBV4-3 TGCGCCAGCAGCCAAGAGGCCCGGGACTCCTATTTCACAGATACGCAGTATTTT CASSQEARDSYFTDTQYF
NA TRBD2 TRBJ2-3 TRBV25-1 TGTGCCAGCAGTGATCCGGGACTAGCACAAGATACGCAGTATTTT CASSDPGLAQDTQYF
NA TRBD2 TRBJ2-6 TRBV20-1 TGCAGTGCTACACTGACTAGCGGGGTGGTTGGGGCCAACGTCCTGACTTTC CSATLTSGVVGANVLTF
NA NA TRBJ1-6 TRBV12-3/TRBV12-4 TGTGCCAGCAGTCCTGGACAGTTAAATTCACCCCTCCACTTT CASSPGQLNSPLHF
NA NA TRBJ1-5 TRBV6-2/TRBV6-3 TGTGCCAGCAGTTACTCGATCGATCAGACCCAGCATTTT CASSYSIDQTQHF
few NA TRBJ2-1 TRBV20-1 TGCAGTGCTCCGGGCTCCTTCGCCTACAATGAGCAGTTCTTC CSAPGSFAYNEQFF
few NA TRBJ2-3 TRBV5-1 TGCGCCAGCAACTCAGACGCGGCCAGCACAGATACGCAGTATTTT CASNSDAASTDTQYF
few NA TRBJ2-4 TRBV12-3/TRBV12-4 TGTGCCAGCAGCACAGGGTACCCTGGATTAATTCAGTACTTC CASSTGYPGLIQYF
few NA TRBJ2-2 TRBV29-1 TGCAGCGCAACCCTCGGGGCGGGGACCGGGGAGCTGTTTTTT CSATLGAGTGELFF
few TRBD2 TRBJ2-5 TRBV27 TGTGCCAGCAGTTTAGGCGGGAGGGCCGAAAAGACCCAGTACTTC CASSLGGRAEKTQYF
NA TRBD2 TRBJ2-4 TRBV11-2 TGTGCCAGCAGCCCGAGACTTAGGGCGGGAGGGTTTCTAGCCAAAAACATTCAGTACTTC CASSPRLRAGGFLAKNIQYF
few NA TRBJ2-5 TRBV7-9 TGTGCCAGCAGCTTAGTCGGCAAAAAAGAGACCCAGTACTTC CASSLVGKKETQYF
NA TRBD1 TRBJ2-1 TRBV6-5 TGTGCCAGCAGTTGCCGGGACAGGGACAATGAGCAGTTCTTC CASSCRDRDNEQFF
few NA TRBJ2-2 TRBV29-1 TGCAGCGCCGTGAGGGGCGCGGGCACCGGGGAGCTGTTTTTT CSAVRGAGTGELFF
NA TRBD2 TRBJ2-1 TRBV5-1 TGCGCCAGCAGCTGGGACTGGCGGGAGGGAAATGAGCAGTTCTTC CASSWDWREGNEQFF
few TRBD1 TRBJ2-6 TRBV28 TGTGCCAGCAGTTCCCTGGACAGGGGAGCGTGGGGGGCCAACGTCCTGACTTTC CASSSLDRGAWGANVLTF
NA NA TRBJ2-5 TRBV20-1 TGCAGTGCTAGTCCTGGAGAGACCCAGTACTTC CSASPGETQYF
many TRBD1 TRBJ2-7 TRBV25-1 TGTGCCAGCGGACAGGGCTACGAGCAGTACTTC CASGQGYEQYF
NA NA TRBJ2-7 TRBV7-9 TGTGCCAGCAGCTGGGCAGCCAACTCCTACGAGCAGTACTTC CASSWAANSYEQYF
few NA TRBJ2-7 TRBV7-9 TGTGCCAGCAGCAGTCCGGGACTCACCATCTACGAGCAGTACTTC CASSSPGLTIYEQYF
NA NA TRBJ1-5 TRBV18 TGTGCCAGCTCTACGGACAACAATCAGCCCCAGCATTTT CASSTDNNQPQHF
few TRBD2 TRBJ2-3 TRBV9 TGTGCCAGCAGCGTAGAGCCCCCCCCGGGACTAGCGGGAGGACGGGGAGATACGCAGTATTTT CASSVEPPPGLAGGRGDTQYF
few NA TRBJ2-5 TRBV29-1 TGCAGCGTTGTAGGGCCACAAGAGACCCAGTACTTC CSVVGPQETQYF
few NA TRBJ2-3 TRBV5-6 TGTGCCAGCAGCTTCTCAGGGATGAAGCAGTATTTT CASSFSGMKQYF
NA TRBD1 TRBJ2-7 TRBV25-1 TGTGCCAGCAGTGAGCCGGGGACAGGAGGATACGAGCAGTACTTC CASSEPGTGGYEQYF
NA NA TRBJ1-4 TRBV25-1 TGTGCCAGCAGTGAGGGCAGGGTCGCTGAAGACGAAAAACTGTTTTTT CASSEGRVAEDEKLFF
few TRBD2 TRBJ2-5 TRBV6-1 TGTGCCAGCAGGTCTAGCGGGAGGTCAGAGACCCAGTACTTC CASRSSGRSETQYF
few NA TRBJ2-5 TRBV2 TGTGCCAGCAGGGAAGGTCCGGGTATGAGGGAGACCCAGTACTTC CASREGPGMRETQYF